Below are 26 T cell receptor beta chains sequenced from a single sample in a study of cytomegalovirus exposure and HLA in healthy donors. 60 Vbeta and 13 Jbeta primers were used in PCR. Some clones are missing from TCRdb's copy, which holds only in-frame ones; the method was immunoSEQ multiplex PCR. Its table records tens of thousands of clones. Sequenced sample: PBMCs. The receptors originated from a female donor in good health and CMV-seronegative.

This chain connects TRBV7-8 to TRBJ2-1; D unresolved. Germline values: CDR1 SGHVS, CDR2 FQNEAQ. The CDR3 runs to 15 residues. The V and J ends lost 5 bases and 5 bases respectively, with 16 bases between them. The DNA of the CDR3 is TGTGCCAGCAGCCCACCAGGTCTACAGAACAATGAGCAGTTCTTC. This encodes CASSPPGLQNNEQFF.

V is TRBV7-9 and J is TRBJ1-2; 8 bases agree with TRBD1. The germline CDR1 and CDR2 sequences are SEHNR and FQNEAQ (reference sequence). Trimming cost V 1 base and J 2 bases; bases outside gene matches: 3. The CDR3 spans 15 residues. CDR3 in amino acids: CASSLGQGPNYGYTF. In DNA form, the CDR3 reads TGTGCCAGCAGCTTAGGACAGGGGCCGAACTATGGCTACACCTTC.

The chain recombines TRBV9 with TRBJ2-7, with D perhaps matching TRBD1 (6 bases). Trimming shortened V by 0 bases and J by 2 bases, and 12 bases separated the two germline ends. CDR1 SGDLS and CDR2 YYNGEE come from the germline V gene. The CDR3 sequence is 15 residues long. CDR3 sequence reads: CASSVGQALTYEQYF. CDR3 nucleotide sequence: TGTGCCAGCAGCGTAGGACAGGCTCTGACCTACGAGCAGTACTTC.

The chain carries TRBV29-1 and TRBJ2-6; the D is unclear. The CDR3 covers 14 residues. Germline-derived CDR1 and CDR2 are SQVTM and ANQGSEA. Trimming took 6 bases from V and 0 from J, leaving 9 bases between them. CDR3 sequence: CSVGEASGANVLTF. The CDR3 DNA sequence: TGCAGCGTAGGAGAAGCCTCTGGGGCCAACGTCCTGACTTTC.

The chain recombines TRBV5-4 with TRBJ2-3; 12 positions agree with TRBD2. Germline values: CDR1 SGHNT, CDR2 YYREEE (reference sequence). The junction had 6 bases not matched to a gene; V was cut back by 4 bases and J by 3 bases. CDR3 size: 16 residues. The CDR3 DNA reads as TGTGCCAGCAGCGTTGGACTAGCGGGGATAACAGATACGCAGTATTTT. Translation gives CASSVGLAGITDTQYF. Full variable domain (missing parts from reference TRBV5-4 and TRBJ2-3): ETGVTQSPTHLIKTRGQQVTLRCSSQSGHNTVSWYQQALGQGPQFIFQYYREEENGRGNFPPRFSGLQFPNYSSELNVNALELDDSALYLCASSVGLAGITDTQYFGPGTRLTVL.

The chain carries TRBV28 and TRBJ1-2; tentatively, D is TRBD1 (5 bases). The V end was cut by 2 bases, the J end by 4 bases, with 14 bases between. This CDR3 is built from 15 residues. Germline values: CDR1 MDHEN, CDR2 SYDVKM. CDR3 sequence reads: CASSLGAGRTYGYTF. The CDR3 DNA sequence: TGTGCCAGCAGTTTAGGGGCAGGTCGGACCTATGGCTACACCTTC.

The chain joins TRBV9 to TRBJ1-4; D is undetermined. With 0 bases removed from V and 0 bases from J, the gap between germline ends came to 9 bases. CDR1 and CDR2 (germline): SGDLS, YYNGEE. The length of the CDR3 is 16 residues. The CDR3 sequence: CASSVGGRSTNEKLFF. In DNA, the CDR3 is TGTGCCAGCAGCGTAGGAGGTCGTTCAACTAATGAAAAACTGTTTTTT.

The V call is TRBV12-5, the J call TRBJ2-2; D is unresolved. The length of the CDR3 is 12 residues. Trimming removed 7 bases at V and 5 bases at J, with 8 bases between. CDR1 is LGHNT, CDR2 FRNRAP, per germline. The CDR3 coding sequence is TGTGCTAGTGCTCCGGTAACCGGGGAGCTGTTTTTT. Translated: CASAPVTGELFF.

The chain has TRBV6-5 and TRBJ1-3, with D tentatively TRBD1 (5 bases). The CDR3 spans 15 residues. Trimming left V 7 bases short and J 0 bases short, with 13 bases between. Germline values: CDR1 MNHEY, CDR2 SVGAGI. DNA for the CDR3: TGTGCCAGCACCGAATCGGGGGGCTCTGGAAACACCATATATTTT. Translation: CASTESGGSGNTIYF.

The J gene is TRBJ1-1, the V gene TRBV7-2; D is perhaps TRBD1 (5 bases). Per the germline V gene, CDR1 is SGHTA and CDR2 is FQGNSA. The CDR3 extends over 15 amino acids. Trimming shortened V by 3 bases and J by 5 bases, and 16 bases separated the two germline ends. The CDR3 is CASSFYAGRWTEAFF. The CDR3, as DNA: TGTGCCAGCAGCTTTTATGCAGGGCGGTGGACTGAAGCTTTCTTT.

The V call is TRBV5-5, the J call TRBJ1-1, with a weak D call TRBD1 (5 bases). The CDR3 spans 13 residues. From germline, CDR1 is SGHKS and CDR2 YYEKEE (reference sequence). Deletions cut 2 bases from V and 4 bases from J, with 9 bases between. The CDR3 loop is CASSFTGSTEAFF. The CDR3 DNA reads as TGTGCCAGCAGCTTCACAGGTTCCACTGAAGCTTTCTTT.

Remarks on this clone: This same CDR3 is encoded by further DNA sequences in the sample. The gene calls are TRBV11-2 and TRBJ1-1; D not resolved. CDR1 SGHAT and CDR2 FQNNGV come from the germline V gene. The CDR3 contains 12 residues. V lost 3 bases and J 3 bases, leaving 5 bases between the germline ends. The CDR3 region has the DNA TGTGCCAGCAGCTTGAGGGACACTGAAGCTTTCTTT. It specifies CASSLRDTEAFF.

The rearrangement uses TRBV5-6 and TRBJ1-2; no reliable D call. The CDR3 consists of 15 residues. The germline CDR1 and CDR2 sequences are SGHDT and YYEEEE. V was trimmed by 0 bases and J by 4 bases, leaving 13 bases between them. The DNA for the CDR3 is TGTGCCAGCAGCTTGGGTTCCCTCGCGAGCTATGGCTACACCTTC. Its protein is CASSLGSLASYGYTF. Filled out from reference TRBV5-6 and TRBJ1-2, the complete variable domain reads DAGVTQSPTHLIKTRGQQVTLRCSPKSGHDTVSWYQQALGQGPQFIFQYYEEEERQRGNFPDRFSGHQFPNYSSELNVNALLLGDSALYLCASSLGSLASYGYTFGSGTRLTVV.

V gene TRBV6-1 combines with J gene TRBJ1-5; a weak D match, TRBD1 (6 bases). This CDR3 spans 13 amino acids. V lost 5 bases and J lost 4, with 9 bases in between. Per germline, CDR1 MNHNS and CDR2 SASEGT. CDR3 DNA sequence: TGTGCCAGCAGTTTACAGGGAAATCAGCCCCAGCATTTT. Its protein is CASSLQGNQPQHF.

The chain combines TRBV28 with TRBJ2-2; no firm D call. The CDR3 is made up of 12 amino acids. The germline gives CDR1 MDHEN, CDR2 SYDVKM. V shed 5 bases and J shed 8 bases, with 9 bases lying between them. The CDR3, as DNA: TGTGCCAGCAGTCTTGTGTTGGGGGAGCTGTTTTTT. Translating gives CASSLVLGELFF. The full variable domain, rest sourced from reference TRBV28 and TRBJ2-2, is DVKVTQSSRYLVKRTGEKVFLECVQDMDHENMFWYRQDPGLGLRLIYFSYDVKMKEKGDIPEGYSVSREKKERFSLILESASTNQTSMYLCASSLVLGELFFGEGSRLTVL.

This sequence joins TRBV19 and TRBJ2-3, with 11 bases identical to TRBD2. The CDR3 totals 20 residues. Trimming at V came to 4 bases and at J to 0 bases, leaving 15 bases not matched to a gene. Germline loops: CDR1 LNHDA, CDR2 SQIVND (reference sequence). CDR3 nucleotides: TGTGCCAGTAGTACCTTGAAGGGACTAGCGGTAAGACCTAGCACAGATACGCAGTATTTT. Its protein product is CASSTLKGLAVRPSTDTQYF.

The CDR3 DNA sequence: TGTGCCAGCAGCCCTTTCGACAGGGTGGATACGCAGTATTTT. It is translated as CASSPFDRVDTQYF. The chain has TRBV28 and TRBJ2-3; 7 bases are shared with TRBD1. Looked up from germline, CDR1 is MDHEN and CDR2 is SYDVKM. V shed 6 bases and J 6 bases; nucleotides not matched to a gene: 9. The CDR3 consists of 14 residues. The full variable domain, in which reference TRBV28 and TRBJ2-3 provide the parts outside the CDR3, is DVKVTQSSRYLVKRTGEKVFLECVQDMDHENMFWYRQDPGLGLRLIYFSYDVKMKEKGDIPEGYSVSREKKERFSLILESASTNQTSMYLCASSPFDRVDTQYFGPGTRLTVL.

The rearrangement uses TRBV5-6 and TRBJ2-5; D is possibly TRBD2 (6 bases). Germline V lookup: CDR1 SGHDT, CDR2 YYEEEE. V was shortened by 1 base and J by 5 bases, with 6 bases between the two germline ends. The length of the CDR3 is 12 residues. Written as DNA, the CDR3 is TGTGCCAGCAGCTTGCGGGGGGAGACCCAGTACTTC. This encodes CASSLRGETQYF.

The V gene is TRBV11-1, the J gene TRBJ1-2, with D possibly TRBD1 on 6 matching bases. Germline V lookup: CDR1 SGHAT, CDR2 FQDESV (reference sequence). The V and J ends lost 5 bases and 2 bases respectively, with 9 bases between them. The CDR3 runs to 13 residues. The CDR3 loop is CASSLGQNYGYTF. The CDR3 bases are TGTGCCAGCAGCCTGGGACAAAACTATGGCTACACCTTC.

V gene TRBV7-2 combines with J gene TRBJ1-5; 7 nucleotides match TRBD1. The V gene's germline CDR1 is SGHTA and CDR2 FQGNSA. After removal of 5 bases from V and 8 bases from J, the junction contained 18 bases not matched to a gene. The CDR3 is made up of 17 amino acids. The CDR3 region has the DNA TGTGCCAGCAGCCCCCACTCATACAGGGGCCCCAAGGAGCCCCAGCATTTT. As protein: CASSPHSYRGPKEPQHF.

The chain is built from TRBV7-3 and TRBJ2-3, with a possible D match to TRBD1 (5 bases). CDR1 is SGHTA and CDR2 is FQGTGA in the germline V gene. V was clipped by 5 bases and J by 0 bases, with 15 bases between them. The CDR3 is 16 residues long. CDR3 region: CASSPGRTTSTDTQYF. The CDR3, as DNA: TGTGCCAGCAGCCCAGGGCGGACAACTAGCACAGATACGCAGTATTTT.

V gene TRBV18 combines with J gene TRBJ1-1; TRBD1 aligns across 7 bases. The V segment lost 5 bases and the J segment 1 base; nucleotides outside the gene matches: 7. CDR1 is KGHSH, CDR2 LQKENI, per germline. The CDR3 loop spans 15 amino acids. CDR3 amino acids: CASSLRGTENTEAFF. In DNA form, the CDR3 reads TGTGCCAGCTCATTAAGAGGGACAGAGAACACTGAAGCTTTCTTT. Looking up the rest from reference TRBV18 and TRBJ1-1 gives the full variable domain: NAGVMQNPRHLVRRRGQEARLRCSPMKGHSHVYWYRQLPEEGLKFMVYLQKENIIDESGMPKERFSAEFPKEGPSILRIQQVVRGDSAAYFCASSLRGTENTEAFFGQGTRLTVV.

The V and J genes are TRBV6-6 and TRBJ1-5, with D perhaps matching TRBD1 (6 bases). Trimming took off 5 bases at V and 7 bases at J, with 15 bases between the two ends. The germline V gene has CDR1 MNHNY and CDR2 SVGAGI (reference sequence). The CDR3 runs to 14 residues. CDR3 residues: CASSNGGAGQPQHF. The CDR3 coding sequence is TGTGCCAGCAGTAATGGGGGGGCGGGACAGCCCCAGCATTTT.

This sequence joins TRBV30 and TRBJ2-4; 8 bases are shared with TRBD1. Germline assignment: CDR1 GTSNPN and CDR2 SVGIG (reference sequence). There are 12 residues in the CDR3. Trimming cost V 0 bases and J 11 bases; bases outside gene matches: 3. CDR3 residues: CAWSVGQGVQYF. The CDR3 DNA reads TGTGCCTGGAGTGTAGGACAGGGAGTTCAGTACTTC.

The gene calls are TRBV6-4 and TRBJ1-1; D call uncertain. Trimming took 5 bases from V and 1 from J, leaving 8 bases between them. CDR1 and CDR2 from the germline V gene are MRHNA and SNTAGT. The CDR3 runs 13 residues. This CDR3 reads CASSKEQNTEAFF. The CDR3 nucleotides are TGTGCCAGCAGTAAAGAACAGAACACTGAAGCTTTCTTT.

The rearrangement joins TRBV6-6 to TRBJ1-2; 7 bases align to TRBD1. Looked up from germline, CDR1 is MNHNY and CDR2 is SVGAGI (reference sequence). Trimming at V came to 5 bases and at J to 3 bases, leaving 9 bases not matched to a gene. This CDR3 contains 15 residues. CDR3 in DNA: TGTGCCAGCAGTGACCCCGCCGGGACAGACTATGGCTACACCTTC. As protein: CASSDPAGTDYGYTF.